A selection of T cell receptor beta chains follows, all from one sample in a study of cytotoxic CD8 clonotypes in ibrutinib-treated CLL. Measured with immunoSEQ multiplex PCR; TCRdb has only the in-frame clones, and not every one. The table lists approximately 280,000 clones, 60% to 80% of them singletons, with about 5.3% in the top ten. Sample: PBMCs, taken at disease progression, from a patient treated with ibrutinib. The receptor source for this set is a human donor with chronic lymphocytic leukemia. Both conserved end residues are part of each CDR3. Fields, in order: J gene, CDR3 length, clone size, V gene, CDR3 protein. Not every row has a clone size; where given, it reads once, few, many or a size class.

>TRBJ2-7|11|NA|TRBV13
CASSAYYEQYF
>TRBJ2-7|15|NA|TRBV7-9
CASSLGQALTYEQYF
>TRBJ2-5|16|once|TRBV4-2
CASSQTGVQGQETQYF
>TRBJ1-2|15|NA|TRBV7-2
CASSLRQGGNYGYTF
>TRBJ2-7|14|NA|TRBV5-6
CASSFQDRAYEQYF
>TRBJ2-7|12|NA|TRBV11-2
CASSSPGQRQYF
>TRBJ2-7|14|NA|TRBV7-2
CASSPSPGQYEQYF
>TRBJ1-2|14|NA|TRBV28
CASSLQGAFKGYTF
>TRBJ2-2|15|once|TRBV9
CASSTSGSTNGELFF
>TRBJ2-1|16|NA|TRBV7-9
CASSPVPLAGVNEQFF
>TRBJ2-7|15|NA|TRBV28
CASSFSRTLSYEQYF
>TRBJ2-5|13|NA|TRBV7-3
CASRPSGIETQYF
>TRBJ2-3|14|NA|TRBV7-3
CASSPGPSTDTQYF
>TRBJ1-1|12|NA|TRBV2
CASRPDGTEAFF
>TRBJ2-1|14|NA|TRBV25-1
CASLPPDSPEDQFF
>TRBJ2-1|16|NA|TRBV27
CASSLVGFWSYNEQFF
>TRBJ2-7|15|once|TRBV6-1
CASNHAGVSSYEQYF
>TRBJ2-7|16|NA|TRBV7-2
CASSQKNRGWVYEQYF
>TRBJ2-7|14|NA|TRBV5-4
CASSSPGLAYEQYF
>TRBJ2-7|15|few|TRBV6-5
CASSYSRYSSYEQYF
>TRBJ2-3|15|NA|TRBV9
CASSPGGRGSDTQYF
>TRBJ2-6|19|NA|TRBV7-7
CASSLVAAERDSGANVLTF
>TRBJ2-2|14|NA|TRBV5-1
CASSRDRSTGELFF
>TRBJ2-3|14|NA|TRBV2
CASSGQGLADTQYF
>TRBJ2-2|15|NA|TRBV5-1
CASSLTGLTTGELFF
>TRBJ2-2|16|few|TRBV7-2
CASSSRLAGRAGELFF
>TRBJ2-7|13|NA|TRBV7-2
CASSFPGPYEQYF
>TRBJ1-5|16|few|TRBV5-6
CASSALGQGRDRPQHF